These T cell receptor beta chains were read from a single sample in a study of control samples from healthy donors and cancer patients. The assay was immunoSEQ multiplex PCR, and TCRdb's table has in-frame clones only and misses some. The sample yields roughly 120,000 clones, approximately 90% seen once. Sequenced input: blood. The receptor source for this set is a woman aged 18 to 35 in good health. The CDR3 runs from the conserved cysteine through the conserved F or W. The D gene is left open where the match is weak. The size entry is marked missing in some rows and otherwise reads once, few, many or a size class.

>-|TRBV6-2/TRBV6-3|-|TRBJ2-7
CASSTRRGVSYEQYF
TGTGCCAGCAGTACCCGCAGGGGGGTGTCCTACGAGCAGTACTTC
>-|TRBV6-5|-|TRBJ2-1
CASLHRERNEQFF
TGTGCCAGCCTACACAGGGAGAGGAATGAGCAGTTCTTC
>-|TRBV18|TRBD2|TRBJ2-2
CASSPPLAGAGELFF
TGTGCCAGCTCACCACCCCTAGCGGGAGCCGGGGAGCTGTTTTTT
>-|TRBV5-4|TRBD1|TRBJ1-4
CASSLGQGGSGEKLFF
TGTGCCAGCAGCTTGGGACAGGGGGGATCTGGAGAAAAACTGTTTTTT
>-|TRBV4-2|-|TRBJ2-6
CASSQEGGGSGANVLTF
TGTGCCAGCAGCCAAGAAGGAGGAGGATCTGGGGCCAACGTCCTGACTTTC
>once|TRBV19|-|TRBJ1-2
CASSFRQVLNYGYTF
TGTGCCAGTAGTTTTCGACAGGTATTAAACTATGGCTACACCTTC
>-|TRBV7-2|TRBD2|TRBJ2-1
CASSYRSGRITNEQFF
TGTGCCAGCAGCTACCGTAGCGGGCGGATCACCAATGAGCAGTTCTTC
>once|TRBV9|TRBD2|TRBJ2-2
CASGPSGGNTGELFF
TGTGCCAGCGGCCCCTCGGGAGGGAACACCGGGGAGCTGTTTTTT
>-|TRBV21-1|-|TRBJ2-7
CASSKAGEQYF
TGTGCCAGCAGCAAAGCGGGGGAGCAGTACTTC
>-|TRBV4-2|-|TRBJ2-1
CASSQDGRTNEQFF
TGTGCCAGCAGCCAAGACGGGAGAACAAATGAGCAGTTCTTC
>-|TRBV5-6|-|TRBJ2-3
CASSLAGTPRDTQYF
TGTGCCAGCAGCTTGGCTGGGACTCCTAGAGATACGCAGTATTTT
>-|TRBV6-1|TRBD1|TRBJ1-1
CASSEYWDRLNTEAFF
TGTGCCAGCAGTGAATATTGGGACAGGCTGAACACTGAAGCTTTCTTT
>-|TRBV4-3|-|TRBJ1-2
CASSQERGYGYTF
TGCGCCAGCAGCCAAGAGCGAGGATATGGCTACACCTTC
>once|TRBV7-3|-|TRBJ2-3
CASSYLFGRGPSTQYF
TGTGCCAGCAGTTACCTATTCGGGAGAGGGCCGAGTACGCAGTATTTT
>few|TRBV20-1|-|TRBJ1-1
CSASLGGGRTEAFF
TGCAGTGCTAGTTTGGGGGGCGGGAGAACTGAAGCTTTCTTT
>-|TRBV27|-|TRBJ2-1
CASSLSEWNEQFF
TGTGCCAGCAGTTTATCGGAGTGGAATGAGCAGTTCTTC
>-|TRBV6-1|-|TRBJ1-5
CASSEGPLSNQPQHF
TGTGCCAGCAGTGAAGGTCCACTAAGCAATCAGCCCCAGCATTTT
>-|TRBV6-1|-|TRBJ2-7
CASSEARRGHYEQYF
TGTGCCAGCAGTGAAGCAAGACGCGGACACTACGAGCAGTACTTC
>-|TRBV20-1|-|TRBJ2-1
CSASALVNEQFF
TGCAGTGCTAGTGCCCTCGTCAATGAGCAGTTCTTC
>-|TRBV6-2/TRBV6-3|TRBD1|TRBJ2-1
CASSYWTGGYNEQFF
TGTGCCAGCAGTTACTGGACAGGGGGCTACAATGAGCAGTTCTTC
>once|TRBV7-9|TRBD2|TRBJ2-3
CASSLLAGGGDTQYF
TGTGCCAGCAGCTTATTGGCGGGGGGTGGCGATACGCAGTATTTT
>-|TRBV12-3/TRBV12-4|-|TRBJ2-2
CASSLNAVGELFF
TGTGCCAGCAGTTTAAACGCCGTGGGGGAGCTGTTTTTT
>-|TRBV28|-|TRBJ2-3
CASSGRATDTQYF
TGTGCCAGCAGCGGCAGGGCTACAGATACGCAGTATTTT
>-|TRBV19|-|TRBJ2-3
CASSIGGSTDTQYF
TGTGCCAGTAGTATTGGGGGTAGCACAGATACGCAGTATTTT
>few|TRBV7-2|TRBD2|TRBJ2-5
CASSLGAGAKTQYF
TGTGCCAGCAGCTTGGGCGCGGGAGCCAAGACCCAGTACTTC
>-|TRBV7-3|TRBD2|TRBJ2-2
CASSLTPAGNTGELFF
TGTGCCAGCAGCTTAACCCCAGCGGGAAACACCGGGGAGCTGTTTTTT
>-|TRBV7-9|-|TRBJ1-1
CASTIGTANTEAFF
TGTGCCAGCACCATCGGGACGGCGAACACTGAAGCTTTCTTT
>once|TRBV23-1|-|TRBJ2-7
CASSQSVFIVWGLYGAYEQYF
TGCGCCAGCAGTCAATCTGTCTTCATTGTTTGGGGATTATACGGAGCCTACGAGCAGTACTTC
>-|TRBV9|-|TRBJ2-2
CASSVAHTGELFF
TGTGCCAGCAGCGTAGCCCACACCGGGGAGCTGTTTTTT
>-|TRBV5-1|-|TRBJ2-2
CASSLNAGELFF
TGCGCCAGCAGCTTAAACGCCGGGGAGCTGTTTTTT
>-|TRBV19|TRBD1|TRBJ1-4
CASSIGGTGYAEKLFF
TGTGCCAGTAGTATAGGCGGGACAGGGTACGCAGAAAAACTGTTTTTT
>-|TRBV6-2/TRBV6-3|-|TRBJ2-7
CASSLMNEQYF
TGTGCCAGCAGTTTGATGAACGAGCAGTACTTC
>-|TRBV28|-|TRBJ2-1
CASSLLRHEQFF
TGTGCCAGCAGTCTCTTACGGCATGAGCAGTTCTTC
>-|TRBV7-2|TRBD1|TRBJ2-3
CASSLPRPGQGTDTQYF
TGTGCCAGCAGCTTACCCCGACCGGGACAGGGCACAGATACGCAGTATTTT
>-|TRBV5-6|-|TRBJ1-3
CASSLRNTIYF
TGTGCCAGCAGCTTGCGAAACACCATATATTTT
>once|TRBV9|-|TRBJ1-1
CASSVSQGSFGTEAFF
TGTGCCAGCAGCGTCTCACAGGGTAGTTTTGGCACTGAAGCTTTCTTT
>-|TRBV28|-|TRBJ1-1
CASSFFVTGYGNTEAFF
TGTGCCAGCAGTTTTTTCGTTACAGGGTATGGGAACACTGAAGCTTTCTTT
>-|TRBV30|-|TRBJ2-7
CASSGGRGPYEQYF
TGTGCCTCCTCCGGCGGGCGGGGCCCCTACGAGCAGTACTTC
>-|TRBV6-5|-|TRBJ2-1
CASMGRGQNYNEQFF
TGTGCCAGCATGGGGAGGGGACAGAACTACAATGAGCAGTTCTTC
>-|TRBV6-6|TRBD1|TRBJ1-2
CASSRDRYTKGYTF
TGTGCCAGCAGCCGGGACAGGTACACGAAAGGCTACACCTTC
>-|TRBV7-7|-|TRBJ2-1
CASSFGISSYNEQFF
TGTGCCAGCAGCTTTGGTATAAGTTCCTACAATGAGCAGTTCTTC
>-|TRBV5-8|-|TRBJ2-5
CASSPGATGRGETQYF
TGTGCCAGCAGCCCCGGGGCTACAGGGAGAGGGGAGACCCAGTACTTC
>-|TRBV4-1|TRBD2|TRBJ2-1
CASSPLFWTSVYNEQFF
TGCGCCAGCAGCCCGCTGTTTTGGACTAGCGTATACAATGAGCAGTTCTTC
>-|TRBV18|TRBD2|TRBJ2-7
CASSRLIAGVVYEQYF
TGTGCCAGCTCGCGCTTAATAGCGGGAGTAGTCTACGAGCAGTACTTC
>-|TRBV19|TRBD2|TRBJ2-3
CASSGGARDTQYF
TGTGCCAGTAGCGGGGGGGCCAGAGATACGCAGTATTTT
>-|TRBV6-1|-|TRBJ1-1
CASSEALFRGEDTEAFF
TGTGCCAGCAGTGAAGCTCTGTTCAGGGGAGAGGACACTGAAGCTTTCTTT
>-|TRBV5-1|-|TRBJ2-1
CASSLSYNEQFF
TGCGCCAGCAGCTTAAGCTACAATGAGCAGTTCTTC
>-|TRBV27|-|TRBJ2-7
CASSLAVEGGYEQYF
TGTGCCAGCAGTTTAGCCGTTGAGGGGGGTTACGAGCAGTACTTC